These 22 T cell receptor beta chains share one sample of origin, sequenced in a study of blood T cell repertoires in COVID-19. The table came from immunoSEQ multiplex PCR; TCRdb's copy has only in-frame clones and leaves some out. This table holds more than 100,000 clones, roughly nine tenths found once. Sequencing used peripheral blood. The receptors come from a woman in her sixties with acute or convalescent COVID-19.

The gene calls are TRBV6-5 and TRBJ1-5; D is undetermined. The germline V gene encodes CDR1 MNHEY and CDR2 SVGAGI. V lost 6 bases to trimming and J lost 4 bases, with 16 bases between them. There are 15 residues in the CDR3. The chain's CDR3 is CASREGIAGNQPQHF. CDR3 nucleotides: TGTGCCAGCAGGGAGGGCATCGCTGGTAATCAGCCCCAGCATTTT.

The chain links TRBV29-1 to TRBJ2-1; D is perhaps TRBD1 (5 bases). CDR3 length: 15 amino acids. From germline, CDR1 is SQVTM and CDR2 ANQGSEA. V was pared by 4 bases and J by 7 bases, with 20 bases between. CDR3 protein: CSVVRTRRRINEQFF. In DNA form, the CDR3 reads TGCAGCGTTGTTCGGACACGACGAAGGATAAATGAGCAGTTCTTC.

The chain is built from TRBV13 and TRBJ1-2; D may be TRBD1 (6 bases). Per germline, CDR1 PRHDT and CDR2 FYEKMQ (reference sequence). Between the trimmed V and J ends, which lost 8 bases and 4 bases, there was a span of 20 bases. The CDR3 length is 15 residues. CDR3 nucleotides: TGTGCCAGCTCAGAGGTGGGGGGGCTCGGCTATGGCTACACCTTC. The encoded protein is CASSEVGGLGYGYTF.

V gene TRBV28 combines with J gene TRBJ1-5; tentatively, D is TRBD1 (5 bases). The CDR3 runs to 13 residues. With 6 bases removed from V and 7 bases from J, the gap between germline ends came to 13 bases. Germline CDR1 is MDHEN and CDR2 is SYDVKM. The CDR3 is CASSGGGTQPQHF. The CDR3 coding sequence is TGTGCCAGCAGCGGGGGGGGAACGCAGCCCCAGCATTTT.

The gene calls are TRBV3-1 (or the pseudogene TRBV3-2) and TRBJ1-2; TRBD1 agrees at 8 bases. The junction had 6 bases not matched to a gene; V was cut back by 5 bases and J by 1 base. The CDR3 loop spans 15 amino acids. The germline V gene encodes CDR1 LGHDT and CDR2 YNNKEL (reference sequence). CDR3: CASSSRTGNNYGYTF. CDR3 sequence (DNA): TGTGCCAGCAGCAGCAGGACAGGGAATAACTATGGCTACACCTTC.

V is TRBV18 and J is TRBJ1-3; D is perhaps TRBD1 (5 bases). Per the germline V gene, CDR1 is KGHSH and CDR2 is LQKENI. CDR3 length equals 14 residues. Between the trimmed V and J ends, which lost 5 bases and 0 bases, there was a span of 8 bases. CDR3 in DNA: TGTGCCAGCTCAAAGACAGACTCTGGAAACACCATATATTTT. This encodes CASSKTDSGNTIYF. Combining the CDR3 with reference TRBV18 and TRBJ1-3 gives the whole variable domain NAGVMQNPRHLVRRRGQEARLRCSPMKGHSHVYWYRQLPEEGLKFMVYLQKENIIDESGMPKERFSAEFPKEGPSILRIQQVVRGDSAAYFCASSKTDSGNTIYFGEGSWLTVV.

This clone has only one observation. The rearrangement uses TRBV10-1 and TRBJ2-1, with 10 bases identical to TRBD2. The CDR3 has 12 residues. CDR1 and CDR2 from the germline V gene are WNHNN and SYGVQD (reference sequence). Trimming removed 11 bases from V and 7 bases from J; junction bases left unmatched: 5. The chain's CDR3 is CASSGSRNEQFF. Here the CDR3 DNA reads TGCGCCTCTAGCGGGAGTCGGAATGAGCAGTTCTTC.

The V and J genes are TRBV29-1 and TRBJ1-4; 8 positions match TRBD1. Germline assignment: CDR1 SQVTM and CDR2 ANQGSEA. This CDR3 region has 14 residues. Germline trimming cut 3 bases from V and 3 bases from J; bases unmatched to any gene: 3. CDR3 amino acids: CSVEDRDPNEKLFF. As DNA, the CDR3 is TGCAGCGTTGAGGACAGGGACCCTAATGAAAAACTGTTTTTT.

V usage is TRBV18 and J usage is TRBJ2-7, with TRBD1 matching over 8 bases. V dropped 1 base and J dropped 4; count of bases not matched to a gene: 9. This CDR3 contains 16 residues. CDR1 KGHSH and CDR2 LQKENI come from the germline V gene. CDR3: CASSPQEAGGVYEQYV. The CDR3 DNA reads TGTGCCAGCTCACCACAGGAGGCAGGGGGCGTTTACGAGCAGTACGTC.

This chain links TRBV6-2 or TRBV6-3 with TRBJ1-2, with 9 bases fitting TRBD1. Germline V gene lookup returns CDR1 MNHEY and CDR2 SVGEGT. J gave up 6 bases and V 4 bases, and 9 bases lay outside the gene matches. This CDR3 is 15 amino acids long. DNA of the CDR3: TGTGCCAGCAGTTCCTCTCCCGGGACAGGGAATGGCTACACCTTC. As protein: CASSSSPGTGNGYTF.

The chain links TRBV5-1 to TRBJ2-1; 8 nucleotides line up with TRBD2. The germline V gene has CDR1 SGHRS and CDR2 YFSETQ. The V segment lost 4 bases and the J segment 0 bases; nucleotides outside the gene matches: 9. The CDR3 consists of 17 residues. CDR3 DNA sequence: TGCGCCAGCAGCCGAGCGAGCGGGAGCAGCTCCTACAATGAGCAGTTCTTC. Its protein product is CASSRASGSSSYNEQFF.

The CDR3 here is CASSSGPRDQPQHF. As DNA, the CDR3 is TGTGCCAGCAGCTCTGGGCCGAGGGATCAGCCCCAGCATTTT. The chain uses TRBV5-6 and TRBJ1-5; D not resolved. CDR1 SGHDT and CDR2 YYEEEE come from the germline V gene. The CDR3 extends over 14 amino acids. Trimming removed 3 bases at V and 5 bases at J, with 12 bases between.

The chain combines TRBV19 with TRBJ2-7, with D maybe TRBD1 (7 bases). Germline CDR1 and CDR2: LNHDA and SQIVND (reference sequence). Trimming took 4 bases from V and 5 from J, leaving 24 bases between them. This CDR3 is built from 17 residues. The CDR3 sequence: CASSTNAQPTGRNEQYF. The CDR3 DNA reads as TGTGCCAGTAGTACCAACGCTCAACCGACAGGGAGGAACGAGCAGTACTTC.

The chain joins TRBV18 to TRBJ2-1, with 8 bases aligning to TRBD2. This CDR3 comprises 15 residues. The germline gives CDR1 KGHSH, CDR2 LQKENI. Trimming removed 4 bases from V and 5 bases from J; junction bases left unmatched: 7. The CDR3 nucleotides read TGTGCCAGCTCACTTAGCGGGAAGGGCAACAATGAGCAGTTCTTC. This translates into CASSLSGKGNNEQFF.

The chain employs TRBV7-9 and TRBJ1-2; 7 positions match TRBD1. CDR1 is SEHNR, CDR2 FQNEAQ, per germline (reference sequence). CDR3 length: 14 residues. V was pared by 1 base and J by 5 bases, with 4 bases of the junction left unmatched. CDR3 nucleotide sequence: TGTGCCAGCAGCTTAGTAACAGGGGATTATGGCTACACCTTC. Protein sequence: CASSLVTGDYGYTF.

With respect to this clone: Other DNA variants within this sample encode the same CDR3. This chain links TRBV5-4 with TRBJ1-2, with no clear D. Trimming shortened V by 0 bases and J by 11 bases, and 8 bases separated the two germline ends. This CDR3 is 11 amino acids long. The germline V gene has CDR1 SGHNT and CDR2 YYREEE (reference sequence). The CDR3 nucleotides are TGTGCCAGCAGCTTGGACCGGGGATACACCTTC. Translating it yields CASSLDRGYTF.

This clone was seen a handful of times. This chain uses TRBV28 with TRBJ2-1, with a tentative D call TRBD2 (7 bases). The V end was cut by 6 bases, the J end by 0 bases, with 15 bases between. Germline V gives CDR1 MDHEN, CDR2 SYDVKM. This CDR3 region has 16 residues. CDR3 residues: CASSTRRGGSYNEQFF. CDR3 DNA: TGTGCCAGCAGCACTAGGAGGGGGGGCTCCTACAATGAGCAGTTCTTC.

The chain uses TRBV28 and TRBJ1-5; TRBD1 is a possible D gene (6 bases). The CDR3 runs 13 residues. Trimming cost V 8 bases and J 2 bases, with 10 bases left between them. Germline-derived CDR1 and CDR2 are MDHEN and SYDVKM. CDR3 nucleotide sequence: TGTGCCAGCCAGGGGAGGGGCAATCAGCCCCAGCATTTT. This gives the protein CASQGRGNQPQHF.

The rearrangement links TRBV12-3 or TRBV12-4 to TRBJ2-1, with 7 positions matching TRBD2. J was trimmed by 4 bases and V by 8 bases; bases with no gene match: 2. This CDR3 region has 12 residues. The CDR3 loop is CASGGRYNEQFF. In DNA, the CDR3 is TGTGCCAGCGGCGGGAGATACAATGAGCAGTTCTTC.

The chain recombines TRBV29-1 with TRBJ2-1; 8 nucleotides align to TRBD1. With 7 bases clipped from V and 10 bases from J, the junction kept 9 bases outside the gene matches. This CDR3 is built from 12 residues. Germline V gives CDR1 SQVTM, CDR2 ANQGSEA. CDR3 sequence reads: CSDLGQGREQFF. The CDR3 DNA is TGCAGCGACCTAGGACAGGGCAGGGAGCAGTTCTTC.

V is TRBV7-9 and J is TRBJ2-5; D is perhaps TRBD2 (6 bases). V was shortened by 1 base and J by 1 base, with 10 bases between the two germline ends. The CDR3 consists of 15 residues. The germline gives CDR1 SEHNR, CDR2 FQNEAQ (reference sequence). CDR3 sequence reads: CASSLVGGAQETQYF. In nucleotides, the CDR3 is TGTGCCAGCAGCTTAGTCGGCGGGGCCCAAGAGACCCAGTACTTC.

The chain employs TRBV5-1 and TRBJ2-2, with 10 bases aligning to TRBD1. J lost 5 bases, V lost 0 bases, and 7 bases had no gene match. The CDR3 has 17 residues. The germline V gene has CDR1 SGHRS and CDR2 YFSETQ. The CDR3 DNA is TGCGCCAGCAGCTTGGAGGTCCAGGGACAGGGGACCGGGGAGCTGTTTTTT. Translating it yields CASSLEVQGQGTGELFF.